The 22 T cell receptor beta chains listed next were all sequenced from one sample in a study of persistence of HIV-infected CD4 T cells. The libraries were made with immunoSEQ version 4 in survey mode. Assay used: immunoSEQ multiplex PCR; TCRdb lists only in-frame clones, some missing. The sample records some 50,000 clones, about 90% being singletons. Nonspecific anti-CD3/anti-CD28 bead stimulation represents the broad CD4+ T cell repertoire. CD4+ T cells upregulating both CD40 ligand and CD69 were sorted as responding cells. These receptors have no identified antigens. The sequenced sample was CD4+ T cells sorted from PBMCs after roughly 18-hour stimulation, obtained from a patient who received antiretroviral therapy. Source of these receptors: an adult woman with HIV who was CMV-seropositive.

V is TRBV19 and J is TRBJ1-2; 9 bases align to TRBD1. Germline CDR1 reads LNHDA; CDR2 reads SQIVND (reference sequence). This CDR3 region has 14 residues. With V trimmed by 7 bases and J by 4 bases, 7 bases remained unmatched. This CDR3 reads CASNRDRDSYGYTF. The CDR3, as DNA: TGTGCCAGTAACCGGGACAGGGATAGCTATGGCTACACCTTC.

A single count supports this clone. One end of the junction does not line up with germline, which may come from a read error. The rearrangement uses TRBV15 and TRBJ2-5, with D perhaps given as TRBD1 or TRBD2 (6 bases each). The CDR3 consists of 16 residues. Germline V gives CDR1 LNHNV, CDR2 YYDKDF (reference sequence). CDR3 loop: CAASKLGGSGQETQYF. The CDR3 coding sequence is TGTGCCGCCAGCAAGTTGGGGGGCTCGGGGCAAGAGACCCAGTACTTC. Complete variable domain (other parts from reference TRBV15 and TRBJ2-5): DAMVIQNPRYQVTQFGKPVTLSCSQTLNHNVMYWYQQKSSQAPKLLFHYYDKDFNNEADTPDNFQSRRPNTSFCFLDIRSPGLGDTAMYLCAASKLGGSGQETQYFGPGTRLLVL.

This chain links TRBV5-1 with TRBJ2-3, with 9 bases that match TRBD2. The CDR3 length is 16 residues. Losses at the gene ends were 0 bases for V and 6 bases for J; bases not matched to a gene: 8. Per germline, CDR1 SGHRS and CDR2 YFSETQ. The CDR3 here is CASSLGAGGPGDTQYF. As DNA, the CDR3 is TGCGCCAGCAGCTTGGGAGCGGGAGGCCCAGGGGATACGCAGTATTTT.

V is TRBV5-5 and J is TRBJ1-3; D might be TRBD1 (6 bases). Germline CDR1 SGHKS, CDR2 YYEKEE (reference sequence). The CDR3 contains 16 residues. Trimming left V 2 bases short and J 0 bases short, with 12 bases between. The CDR3 region is CASSFGGAFSGNTIYF. The CDR3 nucleotides are TGTGCCAGCAGCTTTGGGGGCGCTTTCTCTGGAAACACCATATATTTT.

V and J are TRBV11-3 and TRBJ2-2; D ambiguous. The CDR3 runs 14 residues. Germline V CDR1 and CDR2: SGHNT, YENEEA. V lost 5 bases to trimming and J lost 1 base, with 8 bases between them. CDR3 DNA sequence: TGTGCCAGCAGCCAGGTCGGGAACACCGGGGAGCTGTTTTTT. It encodes CASSQVGNTGELFF.

The chain uses TRBV12-5 and TRBJ2-5; 10 nucleotides line up with TRBD2. Losses at the gene ends were 5 bases for V and 2 bases for J; bases not matched to a gene: 5. This CDR3 contains 15 residues. CDR1 and CDR2 from the germline V gene are LGHNT and FRNRAP. This CDR3 reads CASGRGTSVQETQYF. The CDR3 nucleotides read TGTGCTAGTGGTCGGGGGACTAGCGTACAAGAGACCCAGTACTTC.

The chain combines TRBV29-1 with TRBJ1-1, with 9 nucleotides matching TRBD1. This CDR3 has 13 amino acids. The ends lost 8 bases at V and 3 bases at J; junction bases unmatched: 7. Germline CDR1 reads SQVTM; CDR2 reads ANQGSEA. For the CDR3, the DNA is TGCAGCACCGGACAGGGGTTTCACACTGAAGCTTTCTTT. Translating gives CSTGQGFHTEAFF.

The chain has TRBV9 and TRBJ2-7, with 12 nucleotides matching TRBD2. Germline V lookup: CDR1 SGDLS, CDR2 YYNGEE. The J segment lost 7 bases and the V segment lost 0 bases, leaving 11 bases of the junction unmatched. This CDR3 spans 17 amino acids. The CDR3 loop is CASSVAPRLAGVEEQYF. CDR3 in DNA: TGTGCCAGCAGCGTAGCTCCCAGACTAGCGGGAGTAGAGGAGCAGTACTTC.

This sequence joins TRBV19 and TRBJ2-1; 10 bases are a match to TRBD1. The germline CDR1 and CDR2 sequences are LNHDA and SQIVND (reference sequence). Losses at the gene ends were 2 bases for V and 4 bases for J; bases not matched to a gene: 8. This CDR3 is built from 17 residues. CDR3 protein: CASSISPDRGPYNEQFF. As DNA, the CDR3 is TGTGCCAGTAGTATAAGTCCCGACAGGGGGCCGTACAATGAGCAGTTCTTC.

The chain couples TRBV2 to TRBJ2-1; D may match TRBD1 or TRBD2 (5 bases each). The CDR3 is 16 amino acids. V was shortened by 8 bases and J by 1 base, with 18 bases between the two germline ends. Germline CDR1 and CDR2: SNHLY and FYNNEI. The CDR3 protein is CASQKRGLPSYNEQFF. The CDR3 DNA follows: TGTGCCAGCCAAAAGAGGGGCTTACCGTCCTACAATGAGCAGTTCTTC.

This sequence joins TRBV5-1 and TRBJ2-7, with D possibly called TRBD1 or TRBD2 (5 bases each). CDR1 and CDR2 (germline): SGHRS, YFSETQ. The CDR3 is 14 residues long. Trimming removed 4 bases at V and 3 bases at J, with 14 bases between. The CDR3: CASSNTGTSYEQYF. Here the CDR3 DNA reads TGCGCCAGCAGCAACACCGGGACGAGCTACGAGCAGTACTTC.

This clone was counted between two and nine times. The chain couples TRBV19 to TRBJ1-6; tentatively, D is TRBD1 (6 bases). V was pared by 7 bases and J by 13 bases, with 20 bases between. CDR1 and CDR2 (germline): LNHDA, SQIVND (reference sequence). The CDR3 is 14 amino acids. CDR3 sequence: CASMTRGTQGPLHF. The CDR3 DNA reads TGTGCCAGTATGACTCGGGGCACCCAGGGGCCCCTCCACTTT.

This clone was seen only once. This chain uses TRBV5-4 with TRBJ2-2; 7 positions agree with TRBD2. Germline V gene lookup returns CDR1 SGHNT and CDR2 YYREEE (reference sequence). J gave up 6 bases and V 3 bases, and 8 bases lay outside the gene matches. This CDR3 is 15 amino acids long. CDR3 protein: CASSWDYRSAGELFF. The CDR3 DNA sequence: TGTGCCAGCAGCTGGGACTACCGGTCGGCCGGGGAGCTGTTTTTT.

This clone was seen once. The rearrangement joins TRBV3-1 (or the pseudogene TRBV3-2) to TRBJ1-1; D might be TRBD1 (6 bases). This CDR3 has 14 residues. V was cut by 1 base and J by 11 bases, with 17 bases left in between. The V gene's germline CDR1 is LGHDT and CDR2 YNNKEL (reference sequence). CDR3 protein: CASSQGSGGRGAFF. CDR3 DNA sequence: TGTGCCAGCAGCCAAGGTTCCGGGGGCCGAGGGGCTTTCTTT.

V usage is TRBV24-1 and J usage is TRBJ2-5; a possible D gene is TRBD1 (6 bases). The germline CDR1 and CDR2 sequences are KGHDR and SFDVKD. The CDR3 has 15 residues. V gave up 4 bases and J gave up 3 bases, with 14 bases separating them. CDR3 in DNA: TGTGCCACCAGTGAGCCCCGGGACACAAAAGAGACCCAGTACTTC. It translates to CATSEPRDTKETQYF.

The genes are TRBV19 and TRBJ1-4; the match to TRBD1 covers 8 bases. Germline V gene sequence: CDR1 LNHDA, CDR2 SQIVND (reference sequence). Germline trimming cut 4 bases from V and 6 bases from J; bases unmatched to any gene: 10. The CDR3 runs to 16 residues. The CDR3 loop reads CASSRSLRTGYEKLFF. The CDR3 DNA reads as TGTGCCAGTAGTAGATCCCTCCGGACAGGGTATGAAAAACTGTTTTTT.

The rearrangement links TRBV5-4 to TRBJ2-4; the match to TRBD1 covers 12 bases. This CDR3 has 18 amino acids. J lost 0 bases, V lost 0 bases, and 4 bases had no gene match. Germline CDR1 SGHNT, CDR2 YYREEE (reference sequence). CDR3 residues: CASSLAGQGATAKNIQYF. The CDR3 DNA follows: TGTGCCAGCAGCTTGGCGGGACAGGGGGCGACAGCCAAAAACATTCAGTACTTC.

In the case of this clone: An end of the junction does not agree with germline; a read error may underlie this. V and J are TRBV5-1 and TRBJ1-6; D gene unclear. The CDR3 has 12 amino acids. CDR1 and CDR2 (germline): SGHRS, YFSETQ. As DNA, the CDR3 is TGCGCCAGCAGCTCCGATAATTCACCCCTCCACTTT. Its translation is CASSSDNSPLHF.

The chain is built from TRBV9 and TRBJ2-1; maybe TRBD2 (6 bases). The CDR3 has 17 amino acids. Germline values: CDR1 SGDLS, CDR2 YYNGEE. V lost 5 bases and J lost 9, with 27 bases in between. CDR3 sequence: CASRLDGRLSGLVEQFF. The CDR3 DNA follows: TGTGCCAGCAGACTCGACGGCAGGCTAAGCGGGCTGGTTGAGCAGTTCTTC.

V is TRBV9 and J is TRBJ2-3; 7 nucleotides align to TRBD2. Germline lookup yields CDR1 SGDLS and CDR2 YYNGEE. The CDR3 is made up of 16 amino acids. V gave up 4 bases and J gave up 3 bases; unmatched junction bases: 11. The CDR3 DNA reads as TGTGCCAGCAGCCACCGGTGGGAGGGAGGTACAGATACGCAGTATTTT. Amino acids: CASSHRWEGGTDTQYF.

The chain joins TRBV28 to TRBJ2-3; 11 nucleotides match TRBD2. Per germline, CDR1 MDHEN and CDR2 SYDVKM. The CDR3 is made up of 14 amino acids. V gave up 5 bases and J gave up 6 bases; unmatched junction bases: 4. The CDR3, as DNA: TGTGCCAGCAGTCCCCCTAGCGGGAGGGATACGCAGTATTTT. Encoded protein: CASSPPSGRDTQYF.

This chain connects TRBV2 to TRBJ1-5; a weak D match, TRBD1 (6 bases). V lost 7 bases and J 4 bases, leaving 11 bases between the germline ends. Germline V lookup: CDR1 SNHLY, CDR2 FYNNEI. The CDR3 has 13 amino acids. The CDR3 DNA follows: TGTGCCAGCAATTACAGGGAAAATCAGCCCCAGCATTTT. Translating gives CASNYRENQPQHF.